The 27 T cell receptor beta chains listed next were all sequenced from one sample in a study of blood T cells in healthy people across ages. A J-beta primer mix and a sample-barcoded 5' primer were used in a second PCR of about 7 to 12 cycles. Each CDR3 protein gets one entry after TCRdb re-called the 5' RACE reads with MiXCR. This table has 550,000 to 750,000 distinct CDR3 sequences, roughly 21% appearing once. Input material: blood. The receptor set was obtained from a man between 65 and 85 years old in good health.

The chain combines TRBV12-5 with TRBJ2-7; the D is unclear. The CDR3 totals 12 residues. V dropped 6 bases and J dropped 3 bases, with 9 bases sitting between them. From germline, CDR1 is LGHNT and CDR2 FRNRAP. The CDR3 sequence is CASGIARYEQYF. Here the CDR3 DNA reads TGTGCTAGTGGGATTGCCCGCTACGAGCAGTACTTC.

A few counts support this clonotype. CDR3 coding DNA: TGTGCCAGCAGCGTACAAGCCGGGACTAGTCACAATGAGCAGTTCTTC. It yields the protein CASSVQAGTSHNEQFF. The chain combines TRBV9 with TRBJ2-1; the match to TRBD2 covers 8 bases. Germline values: CDR1 SGDLS, CDR2 YYNGEE. The CDR3 length is 16 residues. V was clipped by 1 base and J by 5 bases; unmatched bases: 8.

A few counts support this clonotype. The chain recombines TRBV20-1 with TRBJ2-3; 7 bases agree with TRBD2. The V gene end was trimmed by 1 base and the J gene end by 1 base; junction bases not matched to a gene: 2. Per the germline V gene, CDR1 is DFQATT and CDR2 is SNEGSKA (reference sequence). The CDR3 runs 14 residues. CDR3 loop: CSARALAGTDTQYF. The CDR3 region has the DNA TGCAGTGCTAGAGCGCTAGCGGGCACAGATACGCAGTATTTT.

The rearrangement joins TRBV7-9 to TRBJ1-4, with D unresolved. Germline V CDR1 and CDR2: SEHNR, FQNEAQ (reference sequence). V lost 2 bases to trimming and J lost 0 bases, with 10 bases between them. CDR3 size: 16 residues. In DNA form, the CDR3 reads TGTGCCAGCAGCTTAATCAATGGGCCAACTAATGAAAAACTGTTTTTT. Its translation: CASSLINGPTNEKLFF. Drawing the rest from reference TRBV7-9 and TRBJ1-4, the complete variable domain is DTGVSQNPRHKITKRGQNVTFRCDPISEHNRLYWYRQTLGQGPEFLTYFQNEAQLEKSRLLSDRFSAERPKGSFSTLEIQRTEQGDSAMYLCASSLINGPTNEKLFFGSGTQLSVL.

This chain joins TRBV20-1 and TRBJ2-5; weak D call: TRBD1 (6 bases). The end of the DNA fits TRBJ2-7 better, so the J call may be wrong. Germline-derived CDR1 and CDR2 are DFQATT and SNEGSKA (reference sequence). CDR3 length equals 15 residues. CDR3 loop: CSARDSQDRPYEQYF. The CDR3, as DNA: TGCAGTGCTAGAGACTCCCAGGACAGACCCTACGAGCAGTACTTC.

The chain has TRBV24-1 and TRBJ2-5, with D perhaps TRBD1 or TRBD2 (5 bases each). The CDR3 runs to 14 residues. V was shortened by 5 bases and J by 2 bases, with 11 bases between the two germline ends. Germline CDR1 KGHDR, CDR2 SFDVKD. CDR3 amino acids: CATSGSGGQETQYF. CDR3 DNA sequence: TGTGCCACCAGTGGAAGTGGGGGACAAGAGACCCAGTACTTC.

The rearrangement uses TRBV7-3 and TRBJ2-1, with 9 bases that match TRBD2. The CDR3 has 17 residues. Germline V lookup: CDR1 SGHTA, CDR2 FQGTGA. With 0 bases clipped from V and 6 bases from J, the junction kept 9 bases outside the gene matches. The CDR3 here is CASSLTGERAGGNEQFF. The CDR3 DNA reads TGTGCCAGCAGCTTAACGGGGGAAAGAGCGGGAGGCAATGAGCAGTTCTTC.

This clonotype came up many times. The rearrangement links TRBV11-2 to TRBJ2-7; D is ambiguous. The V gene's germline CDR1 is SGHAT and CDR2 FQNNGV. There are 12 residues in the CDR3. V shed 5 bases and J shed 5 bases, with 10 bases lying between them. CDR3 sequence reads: CASSPFPNEQYF. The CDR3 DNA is TGTGCCAGCAGCCCTTTTCCAAACGAGCAGTACTTC.

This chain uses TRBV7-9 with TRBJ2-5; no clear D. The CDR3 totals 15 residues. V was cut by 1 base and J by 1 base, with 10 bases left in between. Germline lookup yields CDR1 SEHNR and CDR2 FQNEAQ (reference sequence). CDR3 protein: CASSLGARSQETQYF. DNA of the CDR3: TGTGCCAGCAGCTTAGGGGCTAGAAGCCAAGAGACCCAGTACTTC.

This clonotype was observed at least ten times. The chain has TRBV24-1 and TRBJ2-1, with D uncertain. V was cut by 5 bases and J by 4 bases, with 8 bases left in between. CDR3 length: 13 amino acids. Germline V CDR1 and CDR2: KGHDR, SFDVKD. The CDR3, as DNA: TGTGCCACCAGTGCCGTGATGTACAATGAGCAGTTCTTC. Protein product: CATSAVMYNEQFF.

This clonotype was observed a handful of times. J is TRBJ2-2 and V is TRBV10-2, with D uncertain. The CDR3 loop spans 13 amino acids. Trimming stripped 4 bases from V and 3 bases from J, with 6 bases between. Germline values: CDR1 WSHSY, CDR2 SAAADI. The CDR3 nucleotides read TGCGCCAGCAGTGCGCGAGACACCGGGGAGCTGTTTTTT. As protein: CASSARDTGELFF.

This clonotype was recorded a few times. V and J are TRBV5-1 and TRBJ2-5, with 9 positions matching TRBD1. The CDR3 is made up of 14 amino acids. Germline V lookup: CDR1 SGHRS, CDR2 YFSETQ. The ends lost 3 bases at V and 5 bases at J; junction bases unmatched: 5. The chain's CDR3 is CASSSFTGGETQYF. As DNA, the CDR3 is TGCGCCAGCAGCTCCTTTACAGGGGGCGAGACCCAGTACTTC.

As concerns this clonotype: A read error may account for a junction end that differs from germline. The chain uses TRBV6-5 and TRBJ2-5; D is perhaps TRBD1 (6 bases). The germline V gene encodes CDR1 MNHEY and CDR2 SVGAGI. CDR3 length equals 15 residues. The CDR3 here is CASSYSQGNPKTQYF. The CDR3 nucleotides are TGCGCCAGCAGTTACTCGCAGGGGAATCCTAAGACCCAGTACTTC.

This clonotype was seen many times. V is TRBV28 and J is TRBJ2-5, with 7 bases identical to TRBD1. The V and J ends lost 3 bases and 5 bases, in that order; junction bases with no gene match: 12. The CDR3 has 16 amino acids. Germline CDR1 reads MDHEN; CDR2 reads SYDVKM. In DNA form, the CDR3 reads TGTGCCAGCAGTTTGGATACAGGGGCCGCCGGGGAGACCCAGTACTTC. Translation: CASSLDTGAAGETQYF.

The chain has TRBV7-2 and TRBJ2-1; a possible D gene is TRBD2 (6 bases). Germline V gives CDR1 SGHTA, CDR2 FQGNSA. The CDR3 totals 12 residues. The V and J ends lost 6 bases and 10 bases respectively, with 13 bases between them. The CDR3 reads CASSTGLLEQFF. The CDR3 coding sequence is TGTGCCAGCAGTACGGGACTCCTGGAGCAGTTCTTC.

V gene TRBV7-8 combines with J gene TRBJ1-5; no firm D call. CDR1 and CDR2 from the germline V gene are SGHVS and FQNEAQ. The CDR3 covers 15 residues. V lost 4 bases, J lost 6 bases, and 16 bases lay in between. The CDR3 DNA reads TGTGCCAGCAGCTGGGGTGTGGATTTGGGTCAGCCCCAGCATTTT. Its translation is CASSWGVDLGQPQHF.

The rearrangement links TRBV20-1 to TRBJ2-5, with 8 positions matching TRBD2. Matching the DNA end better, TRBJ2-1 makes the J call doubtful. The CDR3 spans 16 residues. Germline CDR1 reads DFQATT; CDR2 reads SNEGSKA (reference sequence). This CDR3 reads CSASLFGTTRGGEQFF. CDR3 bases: TGCAGTGCTAGTCTATTCGGGACTACCCGGGGGGGTGAGCAGTTCTTC.

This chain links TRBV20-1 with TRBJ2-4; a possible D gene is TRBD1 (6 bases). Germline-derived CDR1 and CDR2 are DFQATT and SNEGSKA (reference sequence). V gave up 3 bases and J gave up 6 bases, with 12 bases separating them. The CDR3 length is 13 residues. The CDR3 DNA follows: TGCAGTGCTAGGGTGGGGGCGGCAAACATTCAGTACTTC. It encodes CSARVGAANIQYF.

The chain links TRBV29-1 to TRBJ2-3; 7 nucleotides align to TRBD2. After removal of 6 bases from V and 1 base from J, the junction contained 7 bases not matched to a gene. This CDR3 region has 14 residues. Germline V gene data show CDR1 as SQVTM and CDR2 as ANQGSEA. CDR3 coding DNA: TGCAGCGTCCGTGGGGAGGGGCGCACAGATACGCAGTATTTT. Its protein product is CSVRGEGRTDTQYF.

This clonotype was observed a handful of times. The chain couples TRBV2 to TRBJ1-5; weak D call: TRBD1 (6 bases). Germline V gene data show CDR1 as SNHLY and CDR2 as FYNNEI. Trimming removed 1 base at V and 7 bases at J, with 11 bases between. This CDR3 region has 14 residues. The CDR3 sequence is CASSEGGGGQPQHF. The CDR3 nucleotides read TGTGCCAGCAGTGAAGGAGGAGGGGGACAGCCCCAGCATTTT. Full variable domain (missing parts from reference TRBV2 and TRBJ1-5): EPEVTQTPSHQVTQMGQEVILRCVPISNHLYFYWYRQILGQKVEFLVSFYNNEISEKSEIFDDQFSVERPDGSNFTLKIRSTKLEDSAMYFCASSEGGGGQPQHFGDGTRLSIL.

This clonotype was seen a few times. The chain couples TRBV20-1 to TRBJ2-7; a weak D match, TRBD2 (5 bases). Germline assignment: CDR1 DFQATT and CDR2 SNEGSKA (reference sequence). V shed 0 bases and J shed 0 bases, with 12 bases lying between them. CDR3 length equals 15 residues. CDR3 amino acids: CSARDPRRPSYEQYF. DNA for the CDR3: TGCAGTGCTAGAGATCCGCGGAGGCCCTCCTACGAGCAGTACTTC.

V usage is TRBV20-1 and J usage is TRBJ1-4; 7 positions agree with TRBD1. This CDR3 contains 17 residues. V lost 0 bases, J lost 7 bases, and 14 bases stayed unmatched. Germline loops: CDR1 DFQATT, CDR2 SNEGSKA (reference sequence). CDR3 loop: CSARDRWVGGRGEKLFF. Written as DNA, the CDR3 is TGCAGTGCTAGAGATCGTTGGGTAGGGGGCCGGGGTGAAAAACTGTTTTTT.

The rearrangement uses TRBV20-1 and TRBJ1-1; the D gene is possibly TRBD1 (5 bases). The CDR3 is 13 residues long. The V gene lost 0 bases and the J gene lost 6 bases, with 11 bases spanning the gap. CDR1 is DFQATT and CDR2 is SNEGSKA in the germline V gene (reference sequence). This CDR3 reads CSARDPGIAEAFF. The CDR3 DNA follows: TGCAGTGCTAGAGATCCAGGGATTGCTGAAGCTTTCTTT.

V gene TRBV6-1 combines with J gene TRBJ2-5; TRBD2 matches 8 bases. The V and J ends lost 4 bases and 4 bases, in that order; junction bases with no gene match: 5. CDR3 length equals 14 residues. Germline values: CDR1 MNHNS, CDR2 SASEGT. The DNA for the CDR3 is TGTGCCAGCAGTGCCGGGACTAGAGGAGAGACCCAGTACTTC. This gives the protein CASSAGTRGETQYF.

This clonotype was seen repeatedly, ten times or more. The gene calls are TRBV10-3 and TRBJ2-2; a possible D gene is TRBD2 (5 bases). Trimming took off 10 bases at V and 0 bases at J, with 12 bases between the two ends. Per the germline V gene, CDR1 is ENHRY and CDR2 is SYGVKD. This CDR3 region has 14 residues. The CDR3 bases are TGTGCCACGGGAAAGCCCGCGAACACCGGGGAGCTGTTTTTT. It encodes CATGKPANTGELFF.

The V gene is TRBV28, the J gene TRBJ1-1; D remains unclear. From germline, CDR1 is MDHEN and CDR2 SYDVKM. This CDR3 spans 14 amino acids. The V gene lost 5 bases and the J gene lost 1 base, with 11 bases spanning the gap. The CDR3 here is CASSRRLGNTEAFF. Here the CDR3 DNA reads TGTGCCAGCAGTCGTCGCCTGGGGAACACTGAAGCTTTCTTT.

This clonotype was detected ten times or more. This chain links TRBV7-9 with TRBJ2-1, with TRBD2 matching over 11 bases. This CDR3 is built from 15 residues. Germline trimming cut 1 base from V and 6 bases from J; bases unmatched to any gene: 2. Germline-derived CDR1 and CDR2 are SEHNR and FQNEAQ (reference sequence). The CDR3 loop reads CASSLVLAGGNEQFF. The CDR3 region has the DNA TGTGCCAGCAGCTTAGTTCTAGCGGGAGGCAATGAGCAGTTCTTC.